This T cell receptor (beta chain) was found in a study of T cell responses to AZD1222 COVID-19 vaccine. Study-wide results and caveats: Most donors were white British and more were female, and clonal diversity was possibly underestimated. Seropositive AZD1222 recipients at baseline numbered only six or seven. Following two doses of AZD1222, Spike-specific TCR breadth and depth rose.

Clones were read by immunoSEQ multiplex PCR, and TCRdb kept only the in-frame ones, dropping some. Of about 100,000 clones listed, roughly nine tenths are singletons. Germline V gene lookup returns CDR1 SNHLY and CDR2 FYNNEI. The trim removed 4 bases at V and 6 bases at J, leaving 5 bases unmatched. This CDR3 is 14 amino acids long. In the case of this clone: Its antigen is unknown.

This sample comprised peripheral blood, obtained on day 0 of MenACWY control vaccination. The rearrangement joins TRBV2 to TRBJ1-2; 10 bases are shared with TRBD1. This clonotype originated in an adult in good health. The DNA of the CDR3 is TGTGCCAGCAGTGGAATCGGGACAGGGGATGGCTACACCTTC. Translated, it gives CASSGIGTGDGYTF.